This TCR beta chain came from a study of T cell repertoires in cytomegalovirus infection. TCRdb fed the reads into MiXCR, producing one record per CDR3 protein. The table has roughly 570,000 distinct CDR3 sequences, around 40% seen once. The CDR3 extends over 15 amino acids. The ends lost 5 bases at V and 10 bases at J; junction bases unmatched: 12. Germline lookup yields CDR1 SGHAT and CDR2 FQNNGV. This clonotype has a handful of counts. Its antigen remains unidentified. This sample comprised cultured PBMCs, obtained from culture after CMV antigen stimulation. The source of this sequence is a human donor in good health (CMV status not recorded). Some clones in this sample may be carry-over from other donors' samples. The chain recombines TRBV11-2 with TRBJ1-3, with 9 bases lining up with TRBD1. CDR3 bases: TGTGCCAGCAGCGCCGGGACAGGGCATCGTGGGACCATATATTTT. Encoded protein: CASSAGTGHRGTIYF.